The 13 T cell receptor beta chains below come from one sample, sequenced in a study of graft-versus-host responses after intestinal transplantation. Profiled with immunoSEQ multiplex PCR; TCRdb holds only in-frame clones, not every one. Of tens of thousands of clones in the sample, under 95% were seen once. For these TCRs, the target antigens are not known. The source was unstimulated CD8+ T cells sorted from spleen or lymph node cells, collected before intestinal transplant. The receptors here all came from a human donor who received an intestinal transplant.

The chain links TRBV27 to TRBJ2-7; 16 bases map to TRBD2. The CDR3 is 18 residues long. Germline CDR1 and CDR2: MNHEY and SMNVEV (reference sequence). V was clipped by 5 bases and J by 1 base; unmatched bases: 8. CDR3 sequence reads: CASSLKGLAGGPSYEQYF. The CDR3 nucleotides are TGTGCCAGCAGTCTCAAGGGACTAGCGGGGGGGCCATCCTACGAGCAGTACTTC.

The V gene is TRBV7-9, the J gene TRBJ1-3, with D unresolved. Germline lookup yields CDR1 SEHNR and CDR2 FQNEAQ (reference sequence). The germline V and J ends were trimmed by 2 bases and 4 bases, with 15 bases remaining between them. The CDR3 loop spans 16 amino acids. The CDR3 here is CASSLNTRRGGNTIYF. DNA for the CDR3: TGTGCCAGCAGCTTAAATACTAGGCGAGGAGGAAACACCATATATTTT.

V is TRBV5-4 and J is TRBJ2-1; 8 bases match TRBD1. Per the germline V gene, CDR1 is SGHNT and CDR2 is YYREEE (reference sequence). The CDR3 runs to 15 residues. Trimming at V came to 2 bases and at J to 7 bases, leaving 8 bases not matched to a gene. CDR3 in amino acids: CASSFGQGALNEQFF. CDR3 DNA sequence: TGTGCCAGCAGCTTTGGCCAGGGGGCGCTGAATGAGCAGTTCTTC.

This clone occurred a few times. The chain couples TRBV5-6 to TRBJ1-4, with 8 bases fitting TRBD1. V shed 3 bases, J shed 10 bases, and the junction held 8 bases outside the gene matches. The CDR3 is 14 residues long. The germline gives CDR1 SGHDT, CDR2 YYEEEE. The CDR3 DNA is TGTGCCAGCAGCTCGACAGGGGAGGTGGGAAAACTGTTTTTT. Amino acid sequence: CASSSTGEVGKLFF. Variable domain in full (rest from reference TRBV5-6 and TRBJ1-4): DAGVTQSPTHLIKTRGQQVTLRCSPKSGHDTVSWYQQALGQGPQFIFQYYEEEERQRGNFPDRFSGHQFPNYSSELNVNALLLGDSALYLCASSSTGEVGKLFFGSGTQLSVL.

This clone came up once. The chain has TRBV27 and TRBJ2-3; a weak D match, TRBD1 (5 bases). The germline CDR1 and CDR2 sequences are MNHEY and SMNVEV (reference sequence). V was trimmed by 8 bases and J by 3 bases, leaving 9 bases between them. This CDR3 spans 12 amino acids. CDR3 DNA: TGTGCCAGCTGCGACAGAACAGATACGCAGTATTTT. Translated, it gives CASCDRTDTQYF.

V usage is TRBV19 and J usage is TRBJ1-3; 10 positions agree with TRBD1. Germline lookup yields CDR1 LNHDA and CDR2 SQIVND (reference sequence). The V and J ends lost 5 bases and 2 bases, in that order; junction bases with no gene match: 6. This CDR3 has 16 residues. The CDR3 sequence is CASSLGQGITGNTIYF. In DNA form, the CDR3 reads TGTGCCAGTAGTTTGGGACAGGGGATAACTGGAAACACCATATATTTT.

CDR3 in DNA: TGTGCCAGCACGACAGACTACGAGCAGTACTTC. Residues: CASTTDYEQYF. This chain connects TRBV7-9 to TRBJ2-7; possibly TRBD1 for D (5 bases). Trimming left V 7 bases short and J 3 bases short, with 7 bases between. CDR1 and CDR2 from the germline V gene are SEHNR and FQNEAQ (reference sequence). The CDR3 runs 11 residues.

This chain joins TRBV19 and TRBJ2-7, with 11 bases identical to TRBD1. J lost 7 bases, V lost 4 bases, and 6 bases had no gene match. Looked up from germline, CDR1 is LNHDA and CDR2 is SQIVND (reference sequence). The CDR3 is 14 residues long. The CDR3 DNA reads as TGTGCCAGTAGTACGGGACAGGGGGAGAGTGAGCAGTACTTC. It specifies CASSTGQGESEQYF.

This clone was seen just once. The CDR3 DNA follows: TGCGCCAGCAGCCAAGGACAGGTGAGCTCCTACGAGCAGTACTTC. Protein sequence: CASSQGQVSSYEQYF. The J gene is TRBJ2-7, the V gene TRBV4-1; D perhaps matches TRBD1 (6 bases). V was clipped by 1 base and J by 0 bases, with 10 bases between them. CDR1 and CDR2 (germline): MGHRA, YSYEKL. This CDR3 contains 15 residues.

The chain carries TRBV10-2 and TRBJ2-7; D possibly corresponds to TRBD1 (6 bases). CDR3 length: 13 residues. V gave up 8 bases and J gave up 2 bases, with 13 bases separating them. Looked up from germline, CDR1 is WSHSY and CDR2 is SAAADI. The CDR3: CASGDIIAYEQYF. DNA of the CDR3: TGCGCCAGCGGGGACATTATAGCCTACGAGCAGTACTTC.

This chain uses TRBV19 with TRBJ2-7; D is unclear. Per the germline V gene, CDR1 is LNHDA and CDR2 is SQIVND (reference sequence). The CDR3 loop spans 13 amino acids. V lost 3 bases, J lost 4 bases, and 10 bases lay in between. The chain's CDR3 is CASSIAPGYEQYF. As DNA, the CDR3 is TGTGCCAGTAGTATTGCTCCCGGGTACGAGCAGTACTTC.

The rearrangement uses TRBV11-2 and TRBJ1-2; D is perhaps TRBD1 (5 bases). CDR1 is SGHAT, CDR2 FQNNGV, per germline. The CDR3 is 14 residues long. V dropped 1 base and J dropped 8 bases, with 14 bases sitting between them. In DNA form, the CDR3 reads TGTGCCAGCAGCTTAGGTTCAGGGCACGAAGGCTACACCTTC. The encoded protein is CASSLGSGHEGYTF.

The chain's CDR3 is CASSPWGEETQYF. The CDR3 DNA reads as TGTGCCAGTAGTCCCTGGGGGGAAGAGACCCAGTACTTC. J is TRBJ2-5 and V is TRBV19, with a tentative D call TRBD2 (6 bases). CDR3 size: 13 residues. In germline, CDR1 is LNHDA, CDR2 SQIVND (reference sequence). V lost 5 bases and J lost 3, with 10 bases in between. Full variable domain (remainder filled in from reference TRBV19 and TRBJ2-5): DGGITQSPKYLFRKEGQNVTLSCEQNLNHDAMYWYRQDPGQGLRLIYYSQIVNDFQKGDIAEGYSVSREKKESFPLTVTSAQKNPTAFYLCASSPWGEETQYFGPGTRLLVL.